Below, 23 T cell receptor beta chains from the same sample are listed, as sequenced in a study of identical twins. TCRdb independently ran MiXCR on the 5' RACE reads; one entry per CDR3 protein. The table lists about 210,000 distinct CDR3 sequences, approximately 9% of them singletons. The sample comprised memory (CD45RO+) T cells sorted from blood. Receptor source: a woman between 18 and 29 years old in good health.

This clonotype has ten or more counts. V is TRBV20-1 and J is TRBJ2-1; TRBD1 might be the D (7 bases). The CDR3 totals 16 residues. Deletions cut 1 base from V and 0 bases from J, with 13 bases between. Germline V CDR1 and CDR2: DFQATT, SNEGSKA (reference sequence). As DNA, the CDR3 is TGCAGTGCTAGAGGCGGGACAGAAAGCTCCTACAATGAGCAGTTCTTC. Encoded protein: CSARGGTESSYNEQFF.

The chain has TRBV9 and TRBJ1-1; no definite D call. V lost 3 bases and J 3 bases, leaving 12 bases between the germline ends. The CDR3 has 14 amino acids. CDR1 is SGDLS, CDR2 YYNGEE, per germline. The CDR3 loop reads CASSAVEGYTEAFF. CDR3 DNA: TGTGCCAGCAGCGCCGTGGAGGGTTACACTGAAGCTTTCTTT.

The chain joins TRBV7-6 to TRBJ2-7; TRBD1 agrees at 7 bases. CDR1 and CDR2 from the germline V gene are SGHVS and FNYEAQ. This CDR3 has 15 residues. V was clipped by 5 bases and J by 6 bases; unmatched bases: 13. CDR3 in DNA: TGTGCCAGCAGCCCTGACCGTACAGGGGCCCTCGAGCAGTACTTC. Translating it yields CASSPDRTGALEQYF.

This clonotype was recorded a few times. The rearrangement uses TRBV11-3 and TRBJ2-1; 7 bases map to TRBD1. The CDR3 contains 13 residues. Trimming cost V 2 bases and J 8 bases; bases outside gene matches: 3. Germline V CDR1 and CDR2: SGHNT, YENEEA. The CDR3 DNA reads TGTGCCAGCAGCTTAACAGGGGACCATGAGCAGTTCTTC. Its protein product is CASSLTGDHEQFF. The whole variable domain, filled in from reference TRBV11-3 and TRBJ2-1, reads EAGVVQSPRYKIIEKKQPVAFWCNPISGHNTLYWYLQNLGQGPELLIRYENEEAVDDSQLPKDRFSAERLKGVDSTLKIQPAELGDSAVYLCASSLTGDHEQFFGPGTRLTVL.

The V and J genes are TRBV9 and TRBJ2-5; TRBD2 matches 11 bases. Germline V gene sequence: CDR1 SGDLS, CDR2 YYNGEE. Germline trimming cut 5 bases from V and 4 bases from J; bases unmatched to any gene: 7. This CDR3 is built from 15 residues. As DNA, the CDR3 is TGTGCCAGCAGTGAGGGACTAGCGGAAGTAGAGACCCAGTACTTC. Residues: CASSEGLAEVETQYF.

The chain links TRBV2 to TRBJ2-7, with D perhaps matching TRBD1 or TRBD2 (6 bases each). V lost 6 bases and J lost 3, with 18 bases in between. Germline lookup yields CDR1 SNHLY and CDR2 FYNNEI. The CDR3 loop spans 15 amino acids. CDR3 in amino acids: CASSVGTRRDYEQYF. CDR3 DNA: TGTGCCAGCAGCGTTGGGACACGGAGGGACTACGAGCAGTACTTC.

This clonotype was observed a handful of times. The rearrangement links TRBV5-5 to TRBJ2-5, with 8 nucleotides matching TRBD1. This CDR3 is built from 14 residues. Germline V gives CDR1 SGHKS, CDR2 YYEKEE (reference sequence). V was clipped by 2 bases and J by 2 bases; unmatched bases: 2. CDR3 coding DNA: TGTGCCAGCAGCTTCTACAGGGGGCAAGAGACCCAGTACTTC. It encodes CASSFYRGQETQYF.

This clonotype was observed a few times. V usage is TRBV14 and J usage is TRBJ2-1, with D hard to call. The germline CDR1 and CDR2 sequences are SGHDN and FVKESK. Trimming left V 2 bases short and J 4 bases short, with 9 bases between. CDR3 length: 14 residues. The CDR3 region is CASSQWSIYNEQFF. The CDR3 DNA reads TGTGCCAGCAGCCAATGGTCTATTTACAATGAGCAGTTCTTC.

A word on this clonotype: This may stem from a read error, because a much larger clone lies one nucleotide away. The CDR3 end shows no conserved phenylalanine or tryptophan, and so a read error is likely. The CDR3 spells CASSRTPGGLTEKLFL. In DNA, the CDR3 is TGCGCCAGCAGCCGGACGCCGGGGGGCTTGACTGAAAAACTGTTTCTT. The chain uses TRBV5-1 and TRBJ1-4, with D possibly matching TRBD1 (6 bases). Trimming pared 4 bases from V and 7 bases from J, leaving 20 bases between. This CDR3 spans 16 amino acids. Germline values: CDR1 SGHRS, CDR2 YFSETQ.

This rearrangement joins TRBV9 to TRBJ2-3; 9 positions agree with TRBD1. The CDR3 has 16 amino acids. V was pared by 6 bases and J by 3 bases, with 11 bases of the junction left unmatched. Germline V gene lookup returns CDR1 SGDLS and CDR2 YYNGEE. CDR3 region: CASTLTGGSRTDTQYF. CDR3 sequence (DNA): TGTGCCAGCACCCTGACAGGGGGATCAAGAACAGATACGCAGTATTTT.

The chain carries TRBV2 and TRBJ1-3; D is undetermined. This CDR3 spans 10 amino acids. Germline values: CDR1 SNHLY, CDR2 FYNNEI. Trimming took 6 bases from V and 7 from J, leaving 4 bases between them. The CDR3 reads CASSVNTIYF. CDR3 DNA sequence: TGTGCCAGCAGCGTTAACACCATATATTTT.

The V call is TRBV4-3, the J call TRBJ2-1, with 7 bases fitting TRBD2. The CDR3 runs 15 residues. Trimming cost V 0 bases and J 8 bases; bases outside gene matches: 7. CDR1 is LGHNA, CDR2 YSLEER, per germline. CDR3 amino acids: CASSQETSWGDEQFF. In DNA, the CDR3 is TGCGCCAGCAGCCAAGAGACTAGCTGGGGCGATGAGCAGTTCTTC.

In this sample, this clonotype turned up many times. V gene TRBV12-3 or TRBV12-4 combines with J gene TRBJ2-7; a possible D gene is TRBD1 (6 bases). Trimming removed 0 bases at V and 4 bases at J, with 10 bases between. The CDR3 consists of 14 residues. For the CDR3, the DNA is TGTGCCAGCAGTTTAGCGGGGGCCTTATACGAGCAGTACTTC. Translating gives CASSLAGALYEQYF.

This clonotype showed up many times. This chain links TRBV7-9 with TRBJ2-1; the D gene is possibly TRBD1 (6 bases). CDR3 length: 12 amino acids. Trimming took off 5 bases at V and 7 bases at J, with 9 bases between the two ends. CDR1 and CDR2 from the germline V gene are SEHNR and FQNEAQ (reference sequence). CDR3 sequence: CASSHQGNEQFF. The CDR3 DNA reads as TGTGCCAGCAGCCATCAGGGGAATGAGCAGTTCTTC.

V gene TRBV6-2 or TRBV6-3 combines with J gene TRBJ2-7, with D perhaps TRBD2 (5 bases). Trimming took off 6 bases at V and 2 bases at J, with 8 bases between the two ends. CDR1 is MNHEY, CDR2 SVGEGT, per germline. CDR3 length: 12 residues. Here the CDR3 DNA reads TGTGCCAGCAGGGCGGGTACCTACGAGCAGTACTTC. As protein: CASRAGTYEQYF.

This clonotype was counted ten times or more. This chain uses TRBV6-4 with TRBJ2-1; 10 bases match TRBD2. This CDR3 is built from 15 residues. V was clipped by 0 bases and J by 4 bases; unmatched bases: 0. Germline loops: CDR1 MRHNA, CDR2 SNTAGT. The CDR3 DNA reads TGTGCCAGCAGTGACTCTAGCGGGAGGTACAATGAGCAGTTCTTC. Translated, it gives CASSDSSGRYNEQFF.

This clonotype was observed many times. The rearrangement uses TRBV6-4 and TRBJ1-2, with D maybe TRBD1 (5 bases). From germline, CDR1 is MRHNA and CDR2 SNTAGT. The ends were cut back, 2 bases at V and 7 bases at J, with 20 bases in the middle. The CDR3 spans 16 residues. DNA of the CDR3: TGTGCCAGCAGTGACGAACCAACGGGGGGTTTTGGTGGCTACACCTTC. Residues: CASSDEPTGGFGGYTF.

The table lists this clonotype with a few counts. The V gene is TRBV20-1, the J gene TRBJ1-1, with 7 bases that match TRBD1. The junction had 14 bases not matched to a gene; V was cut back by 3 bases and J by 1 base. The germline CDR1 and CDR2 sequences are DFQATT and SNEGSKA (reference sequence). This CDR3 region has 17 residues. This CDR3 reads CSARSPGGLFSNTEAFF. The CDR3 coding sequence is TGCAGTGCTAGGTCACCAGGGGGTCTTTTCTCGAACACTGAAGCTTTCTTT.

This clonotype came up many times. The CDR3: CATRDRGGSTQYF. Here the CDR3 DNA reads TGCGCCACCCGTGACAGGGGAGGCAGTACGCAGTATTTT. The J gene is TRBJ2-3, the V gene TRBV10-1; 8 positions agree with TRBD1. V was clipped by 10 bases and J by 8 bases; unmatched bases: 11. The CDR3 has 13 amino acids. Germline CDR1 is WNHNN and CDR2 is SYGVQD (reference sequence).

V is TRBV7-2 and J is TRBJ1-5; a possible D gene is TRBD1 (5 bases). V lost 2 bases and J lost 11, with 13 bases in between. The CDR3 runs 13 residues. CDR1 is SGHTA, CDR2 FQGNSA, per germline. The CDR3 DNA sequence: TGTGCCAGCAGCTTACACGGGGGATCAGCCCAGCATTTT. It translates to CASSLHGGSAQHF.

CDR3 coding DNA: TGTGCCAGCAGCCAAGACGCTGGGTTCACATCTGGGGCCAACGTCCTGACTTTC. Its translation is CASSQDAGFTSGANVLTF. V is TRBV14 and J is TRBJ2-6; D not certain. V was shortened by 0 bases and J by 1 base, with 13 bases between the two germline ends. CDR3 size: 18 residues. Germline CDR1 is SGHDN and CDR2 is FVKESK. The full variable domain, rest sourced from reference TRBV14 and TRBJ2-6, is EAGVTQFPSHSVIEKGQTVTLRCDPISGHDNLYWYRRVMGKEIKFLLHFVKESKQDESGMPNNRFLAERTGGTYSTLKVQPAELEDSGVYFCASSQDAGFTSGANVLTFGAGSRLTVL.

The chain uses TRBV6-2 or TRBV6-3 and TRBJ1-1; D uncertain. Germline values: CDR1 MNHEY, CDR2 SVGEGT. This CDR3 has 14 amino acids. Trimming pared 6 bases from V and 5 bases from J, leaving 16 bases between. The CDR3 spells CASRPSGLETEAFF. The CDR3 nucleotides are TGTGCCAGCAGACCCTCCGGGCTGGAAACTGAAGCTTTCTTT.

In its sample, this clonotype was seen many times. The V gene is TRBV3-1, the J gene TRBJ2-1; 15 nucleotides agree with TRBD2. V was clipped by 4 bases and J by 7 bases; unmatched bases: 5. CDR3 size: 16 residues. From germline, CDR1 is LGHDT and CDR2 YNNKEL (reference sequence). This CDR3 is CASSPGLAGGINEQFF. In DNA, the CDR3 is TGTGCCAGCAGCCCGGGACTAGCGGGAGGCATAAATGAGCAGTTCTTC.